This entry lists 9 T cell receptor beta chains sequenced from one sample in a study of blood T cell repertoires in COVID-19. Only in-frame clones appear in the TCRdb table, and some are missing; sequencing was by immunoSEQ multiplex PCR. The table has 200,000 to 300,000 clones, 86% seen once; the top ten hold 1.5% to 2%. Sequenced input: peripheral blood. The receptors shown here come from an older woman who had recovered from COVID-19.

The chain has TRBV27 and TRBJ1-2; 7 positions agree with TRBD1. The CDR3 is 15 residues long. Germline V gene lookup returns CDR1 MNHEY and CDR2 SMNVEV (reference sequence). V lost 6 bases and J lost 4; bases outside the gene matches: 11. Written as DNA, the CDR3 is TGTGCCAGCAGCTCTACACCGACAGGGTTCTATGGCTACACCTTC. Protein: CASSSTPTGFYGYTF.

Of note for this clone: Other nucleotide sequences in the sample specify the same CDR3. The rearrangement links TRBV7-2 to TRBJ1-1; 8 nucleotides match TRBD1. The CDR3 is made up of 14 amino acids. Looked up from germline, CDR1 is SGHTA and CDR2 is FQGNSA. Trimming removed 3 bases from V and 4 bases from J; junction bases left unmatched: 4. CDR3 loop: CASSLEGQGTEAFF. CDR3 bases: TGTGCCAGCAGCTTGGAAGGACAGGGCACTGAAGCTTTCTTT.

The chain recombines TRBV5-1 with TRBJ2-3; 9 bases are shared with TRBD2. V lost 3 bases to trimming and J lost 4 bases; unmatched junction nucleotides: 6. The length of the CDR3 is 15 residues. Germline CDR1 and CDR2: SGHRS and YFSETQ. DNA of the CDR3: TGCGCCAGCAGCTCCCTCGGCGGGGGGGCAGATACGCAGTATTTT. This sequence encodes CASSSLGGGADTQYF.

V gene TRBV5-1 combines with J gene TRBJ1-1, with D hard to call. Trimming left V 0 bases short and J 4 bases short, with 7 bases between. Germline V gene data show CDR1 as SGHRS and CDR2 as YFSETQ. The CDR3 covers 13 residues. DNA for the CDR3: TGCGCCAGCAGCTTGGTTGGGCTCACTGAAGCTTTCTTT. Protein sequence: CASSLVGLTEAFF.

The V gene is TRBV6-1, the J gene TRBJ1-2, with 7 bases matching TRBD1. The V segment lost 0 bases and the J segment 5 bases; nucleotides outside the gene matches: 9. The germline V gene has CDR1 MNHNS and CDR2 SASEGT. The CDR3 is 16 amino acids. This chain's CDR3 is CASSEALQGVGYGYTF. The CDR3 bases are TGTGCCAGCAGTGAAGCGCTTCAGGGGGTAGGGTATGGCTACACCTTC.

The chain couples TRBV7-3 to TRBJ2-7; 7 bases agree with TRBD1. Germline V gene data show CDR1 as SGHTA and CDR2 as FQGTGA. The trim removed 1 base at V and 5 bases at J, leaving 11 bases unmatched. CDR3 length: 16 amino acids. CDR3 nucleotides: TGTGCCAGCAGCTTAAAGGGACAGAGCCCCTACCACGAGCAGTACTTC. Translated: CASSLKGQSPYHEQYF.

The chain carries TRBV10-3 and TRBJ1-1; TRBD1 aligns across 11 bases. The CDR3 spans 15 residues. V was clipped by 7 bases and J by 5 bases; unmatched bases: 9. CDR1 is ENHRY, CDR2 SYGVKD, per germline. The CDR3 sequence: CAIKGQGAEVTEAFF. In nucleotides, the CDR3 is TGTGCCATCAAAGGACAGGGGGCTGAGGTTACTGAAGCTTTCTTT.

This sequence joins TRBV5-8 and TRBJ2-1, with 11 bases matching TRBD2. The trim removed 1 base at V and 6 bases at J, leaving 3 bases unmatched. Germline V gene sequence: CDR1 SGHTS, CDR2 YDEGEE. The CDR3 runs to 15 residues. The CDR3 nucleotides are TGTGCCAGCAGCTTGCGTACTAGCGGGGGCAATGAGCAGTTCTTC. This codes for CASSLRTSGGNEQFF.

The chain combines TRBV2 with TRBJ1-5, with no clear D. The germline V gene has CDR1 SNHLY and CDR2 FYNNEI. V was shortened by 6 bases and J by 7 bases, with 16 bases between the two germline ends. The CDR3 extends over 14 amino acids. In DNA, the CDR3 is TGTGCCAGCAGCCCCCTCGGACCTAGCCAGCCCCAGCATTTT. Its translation is CASSPLGPSQPQHF.